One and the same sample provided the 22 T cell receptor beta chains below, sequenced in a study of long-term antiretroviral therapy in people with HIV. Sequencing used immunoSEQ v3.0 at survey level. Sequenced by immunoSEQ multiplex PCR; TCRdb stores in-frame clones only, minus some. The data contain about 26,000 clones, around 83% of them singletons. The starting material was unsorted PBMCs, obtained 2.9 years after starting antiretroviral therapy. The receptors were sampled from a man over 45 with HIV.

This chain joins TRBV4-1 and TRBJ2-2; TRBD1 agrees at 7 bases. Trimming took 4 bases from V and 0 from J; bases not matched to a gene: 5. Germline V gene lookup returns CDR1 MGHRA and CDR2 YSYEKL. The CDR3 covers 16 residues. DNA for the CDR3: TGCGCCAGCAGCCCGCTAGGGACAGCGAACACCGGGGAGCTGTTTTTT. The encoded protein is CASSPLGTANTGELFF.

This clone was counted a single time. DNA for the CDR3: TGTGCCAGCAGCCTCGGGTACACTGAAGCTTTCTTT. It is translated as CASSLGYTEAFF. This chain connects TRBV7-8 to TRBJ1-1, with D uncertain. The CDR3 runs to 12 residues. Trimming removed 5 bases from V and 3 bases from J, with 7 bases in between. CDR1 is SGHVS, CDR2 FQNEAQ, per germline.

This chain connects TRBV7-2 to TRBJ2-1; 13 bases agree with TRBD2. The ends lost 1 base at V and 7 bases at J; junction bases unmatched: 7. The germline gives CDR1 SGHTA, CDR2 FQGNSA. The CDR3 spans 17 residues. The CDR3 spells CASSLEGTSGGANEQFF. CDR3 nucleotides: TGTGCCAGCAGCTTAGAAGGAACTAGCGGGGGGGCAAATGAGCAGTTCTTC.

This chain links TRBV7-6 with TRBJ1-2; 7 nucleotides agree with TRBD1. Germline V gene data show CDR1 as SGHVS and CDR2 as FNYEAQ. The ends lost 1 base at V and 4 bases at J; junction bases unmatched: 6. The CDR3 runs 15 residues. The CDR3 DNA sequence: TGTGCCAGCAGCTTAGAACAGGGGAGGGGCTATGGCTACACCTTC. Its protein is CASSLEQGRGYGYTF.

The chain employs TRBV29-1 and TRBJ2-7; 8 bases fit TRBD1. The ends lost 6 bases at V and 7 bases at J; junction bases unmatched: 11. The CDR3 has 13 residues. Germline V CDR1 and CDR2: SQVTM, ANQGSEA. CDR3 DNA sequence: TGCAGCGTGAGGGGACAGGTCAATGGTGAGCAGTACTTC. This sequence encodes CSVRGQVNGEQYF.

CDR3 nucleotide sequence: TGCGCCACCTGGGAATGGGACAGCTGGGACACTGAAGCTTTCTTT. Encoded protein: CATWEWDSWDTEAFF. The genes are TRBV10-2 and TRBJ1-1, with TRBD1 matching over 7 bases. J was trimmed by 3 bases and V by 10 bases; bases with no gene match: 14. The CDR3 is made up of 15 amino acids. Germline V gene sequence: CDR1 WSHSY, CDR2 SAAADI.

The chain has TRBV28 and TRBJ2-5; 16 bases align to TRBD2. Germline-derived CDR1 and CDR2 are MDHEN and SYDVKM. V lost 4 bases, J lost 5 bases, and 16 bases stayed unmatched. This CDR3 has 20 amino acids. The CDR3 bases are TGTGCCAGCAGTTGGCCTAACCCGGGACTAGCGGGGGGGATGGGGGAGACCCAGTACTTC. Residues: CASSWPNPGLAGGMGETQYF.

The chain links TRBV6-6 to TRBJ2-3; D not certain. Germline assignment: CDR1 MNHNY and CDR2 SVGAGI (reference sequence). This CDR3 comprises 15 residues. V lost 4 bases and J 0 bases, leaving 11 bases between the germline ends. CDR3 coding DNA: TGTGCCAGCAGTTTGATTAGTATGAGCACAGATACGCAGTATTTT. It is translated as CASSLISMSTDTQYF.

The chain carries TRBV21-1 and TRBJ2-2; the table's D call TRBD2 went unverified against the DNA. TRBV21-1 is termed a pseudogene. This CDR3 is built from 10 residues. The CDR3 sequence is CASSRGELFF. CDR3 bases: TGTGCCAGCAGCCGCGGGGAGCTGTTTTTT.

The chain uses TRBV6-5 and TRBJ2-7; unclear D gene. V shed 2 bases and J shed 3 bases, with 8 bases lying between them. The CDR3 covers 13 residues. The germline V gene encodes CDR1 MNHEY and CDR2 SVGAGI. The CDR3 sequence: CASSYGQSYEQYF. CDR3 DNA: TGTGCCAGCAGTTACGGGCAGAGCTACGAGCAGTACTTC.

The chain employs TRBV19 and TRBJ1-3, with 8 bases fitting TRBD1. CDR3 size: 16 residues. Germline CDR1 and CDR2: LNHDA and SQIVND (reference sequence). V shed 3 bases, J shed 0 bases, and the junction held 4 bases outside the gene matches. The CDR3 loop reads CASSIQGASSGNTIYF. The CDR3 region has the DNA TGTGCCAGTAGTATTCAGGGGGCCAGCTCTGGAAACACCATATATTTT.

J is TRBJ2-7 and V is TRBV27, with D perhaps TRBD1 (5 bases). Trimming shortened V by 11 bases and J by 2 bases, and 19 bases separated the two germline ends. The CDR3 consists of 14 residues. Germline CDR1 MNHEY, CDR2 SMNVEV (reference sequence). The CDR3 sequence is CASRARLGPYEQYF. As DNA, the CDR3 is TGTGCCTCCAGGGCCAGGCTAGGACCCTACGAGCAGTACTTC.

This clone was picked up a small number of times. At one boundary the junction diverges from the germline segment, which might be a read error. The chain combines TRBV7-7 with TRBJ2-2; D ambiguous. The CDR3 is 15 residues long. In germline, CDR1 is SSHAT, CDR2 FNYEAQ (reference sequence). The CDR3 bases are TGTGCTAGCAGCAGTGGCATAGCGAACACCGGGGAGCTGTTTTTT. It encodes CASSSGIANTGELFF.

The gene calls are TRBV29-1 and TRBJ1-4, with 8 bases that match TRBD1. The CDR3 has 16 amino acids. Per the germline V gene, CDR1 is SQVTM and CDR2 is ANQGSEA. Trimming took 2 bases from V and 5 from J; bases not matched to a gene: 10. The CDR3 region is CSVERGQDPPNEKLFF. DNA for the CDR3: TGCAGCGTTGAAAGGGGACAGGACCCTCCAAATGAAAAACTGTTTTTT.

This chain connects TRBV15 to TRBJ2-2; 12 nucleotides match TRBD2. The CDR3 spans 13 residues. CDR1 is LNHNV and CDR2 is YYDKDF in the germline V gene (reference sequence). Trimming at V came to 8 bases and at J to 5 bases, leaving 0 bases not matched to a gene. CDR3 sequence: CATGTSGTGELFF. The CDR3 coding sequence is TGTGCCACCGGGACTAGCGGGACCGGGGAGCTGTTTTTT.

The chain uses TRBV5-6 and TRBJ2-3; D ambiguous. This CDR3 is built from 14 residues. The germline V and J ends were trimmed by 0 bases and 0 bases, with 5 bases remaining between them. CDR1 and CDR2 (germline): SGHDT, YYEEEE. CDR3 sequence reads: CASSLDSSTDTQYF. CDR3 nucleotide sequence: TGTGCCAGCAGCTTGGACAGTAGCACAGATACGCAGTATTTT.

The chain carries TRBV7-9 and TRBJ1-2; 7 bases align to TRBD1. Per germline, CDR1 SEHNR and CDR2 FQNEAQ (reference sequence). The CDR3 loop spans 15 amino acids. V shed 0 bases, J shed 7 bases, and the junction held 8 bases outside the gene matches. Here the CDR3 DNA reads TGTGCCAGCAGCTTAGCCGTTGAGGGGGCGAGTGGCTACACCTTC. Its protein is CASSLAVEGASGYTF.

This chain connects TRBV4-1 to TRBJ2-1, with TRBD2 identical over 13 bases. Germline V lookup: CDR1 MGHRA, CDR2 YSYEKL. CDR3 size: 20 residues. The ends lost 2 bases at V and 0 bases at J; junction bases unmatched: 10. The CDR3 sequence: CASSQRTSGGIRTSYNEQFF. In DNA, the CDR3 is TGCGCCAGCAGCCAAAGGACTAGCGGGGGAATCAGGACCTCCTACAATGAGCAGTTCTTC.

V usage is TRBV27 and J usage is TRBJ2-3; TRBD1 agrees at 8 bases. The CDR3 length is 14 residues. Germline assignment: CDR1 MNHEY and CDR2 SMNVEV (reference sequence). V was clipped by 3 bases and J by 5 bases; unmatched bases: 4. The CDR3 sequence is CASSFTQGGDTQYF. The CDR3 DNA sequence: TGTGCCAGCAGTTTTACACAGGGGGGAGATACGCAGTATTTT.

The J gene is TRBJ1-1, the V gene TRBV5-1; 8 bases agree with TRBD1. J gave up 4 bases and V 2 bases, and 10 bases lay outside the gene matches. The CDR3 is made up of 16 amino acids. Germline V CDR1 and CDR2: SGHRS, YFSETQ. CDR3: CASSLDSPTGGTEAFF. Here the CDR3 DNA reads TGCGCCAGCAGCTTAGATAGCCCCACAGGGGGCACTGAAGCTTTCTTT.

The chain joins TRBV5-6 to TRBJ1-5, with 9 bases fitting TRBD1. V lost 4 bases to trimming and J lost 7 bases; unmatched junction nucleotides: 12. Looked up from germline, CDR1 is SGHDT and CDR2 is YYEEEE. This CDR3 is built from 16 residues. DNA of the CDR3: TGTGCCAGCAGCCGCGCCACCGGGACAGGGTCGCAGCCCCAGCATTTT. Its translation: CASSRATGTGSQPQHF. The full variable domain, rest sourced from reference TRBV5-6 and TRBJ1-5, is DAGVTQSPTHLIKTRGQQVTLRCSPKSGHDTVSWYQQALGQGPQFIFQYYEEEERQRGNFPDRFSGHQFPNYSSELNVNALLLGDSALYLCASSRATGTGSQPQHFGDGTRLSIL.

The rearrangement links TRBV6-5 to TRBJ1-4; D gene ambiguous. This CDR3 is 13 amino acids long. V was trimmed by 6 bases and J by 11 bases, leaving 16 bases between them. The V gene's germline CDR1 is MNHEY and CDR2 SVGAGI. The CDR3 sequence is CASRPVESGKLFF. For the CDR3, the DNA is TGTGCCAGCAGGCCAGTGGAGAGTGGGAAACTGTTTTTT.